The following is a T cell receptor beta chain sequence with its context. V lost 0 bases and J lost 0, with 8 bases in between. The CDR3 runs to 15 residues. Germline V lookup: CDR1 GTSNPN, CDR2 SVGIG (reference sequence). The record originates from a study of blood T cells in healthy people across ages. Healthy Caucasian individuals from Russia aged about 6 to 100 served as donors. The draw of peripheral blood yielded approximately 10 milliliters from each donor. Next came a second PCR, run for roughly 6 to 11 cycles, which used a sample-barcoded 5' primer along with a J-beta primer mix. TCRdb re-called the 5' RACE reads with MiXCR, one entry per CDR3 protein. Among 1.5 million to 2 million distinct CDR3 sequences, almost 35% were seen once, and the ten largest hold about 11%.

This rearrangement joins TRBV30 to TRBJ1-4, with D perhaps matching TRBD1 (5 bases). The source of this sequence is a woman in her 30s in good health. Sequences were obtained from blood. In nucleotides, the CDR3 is TGTGCCTGGAGTGTGGACAAAGCAACTAATGAAAAACTGTTTTTT. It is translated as CAWSVDKATNEKLFF.